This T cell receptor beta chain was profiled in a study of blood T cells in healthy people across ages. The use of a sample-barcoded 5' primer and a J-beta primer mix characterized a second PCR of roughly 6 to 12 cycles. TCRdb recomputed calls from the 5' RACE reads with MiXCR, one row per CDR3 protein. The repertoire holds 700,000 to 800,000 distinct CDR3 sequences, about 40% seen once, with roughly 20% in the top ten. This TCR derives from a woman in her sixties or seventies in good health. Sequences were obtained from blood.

CDR3 in DNA: TGTGCCAGCACTATCGGGGGTGGTTCACCCCTCCACTTT. This sequence encodes CASTIGGGSPLHF. The chain joins TRBV12-3 or TRBV12-4 to TRBJ1-6; D may be TRBD1 (5 bases). With 7 bases removed from V and 9 bases from J, the gap between germline ends came to 13 bases. The CDR3 runs 13 residues.